The clone carrying this TCR beta chain was detected many times. The junction and the germline gene differ at one end; a read error may be behind it. This specimen comes from a study of blood T cells in healthy people across ages. It was with a sample-barcoded 5' primer and a J-beta primer mix that a second PCR of roughly 7 to 12 cycles was run. TCRdb fed the 5' RACE reads into MiXCR, producing one record per CDR3 protein. The data contain 700,000 to 850,000 distinct CDR3 sequences, 40% to 65% of them seen just once; the ten biggest clones take up roughly 40%. CDR1 and CDR2 from the germline V gene are SGHRS and YFSETQ. This CDR3 spans 13 amino acids.

Sequencing input: blood. The chain links TRBV5-1 to TRBJ2-7; D is ambiguous. The receptor was isolated from a man at least 80 years old in good health. Here the CDR3 DNA reads TGTGCCAGCAGCTTACTAAGCTCCTACGAGCAGTACTTC. It is translated as CASSLLSSYEQYF.